A single sample gave rise to the 2 T cell receptor beta chains below, sequenced in a study of T cell responses to AZD1222 COVID-19 vaccine. Clones were sequenced by immunoSEQ multiplex PCR, and TCRdb holds only the in-frame ones, with some missing. The sample carries about 200,000 clones, roughly 92% recorded once. Sequencing used peripheral blood, obtained 28 days after the second dose of the MenACWY control vaccine. The receptors were gathered from an adult who received the MenACWY meningococcal vaccine as a control.

The chain couples TRBV3-1 (or the pseudogene TRBV3-2) to TRBJ2-1, with TRBD2 matching 10 bases. V gave up 0 bases and J gave up 8 bases; unmatched junction bases: 7. Germline assignment: CDR1 LGHDT and CDR2 YNNKEL (reference sequence). The CDR3 length is 16 residues. The CDR3 reads CASSQDRLAGEYEQFF. The DNA of the CDR3 is TGTGCCAGCAGCCAAGACCGCCTAGCGGGAGAGTATGAGCAGTTCTTC.

The chain recombines TRBV6-5 with TRBJ1-5; 8 bases fit TRBD1. The germline CDR1 and CDR2 sequences are MNHEY and SVGAGI. The ends lost 8 bases at V and 7 bases at J; junction bases unmatched: 7. The CDR3 totals 13 residues. The CDR3 bases are TGTGCCAGCGCAACAGGGGGTGAGCAGCCCCAGCATTTT. The encoded protein is CASATGGEQPQHF.